This TCR beta chain was recovered during a study of long-term antiretroviral therapy in people with HIV. Study in general: Of all samples, the earliest predate the 2015 immediate-ART recommendation by about a decade. General study results and limits: Possibly under older ART regimens, blood was drawn between the mid-2000s and the late 2010s. On ART adherence, viral resistance or therapy changes, no data were available.

Every specimen provided 1-10 million cryopreserved PBMC before DNA extraction took place. As regards this clone: Its antigen remains unknown.

The CDR3 spans 13 residues. V lost 5 bases to trimming and J lost 4 bases; unmatched junction nucleotides: 3. Germline CDR1 and CDR2: MNHEY and SVGAGI. The assay, immunoSEQ v3.0, was run at survey level. Clones were sequenced by immunoSEQ multiplex PCR, and TCRdb holds only the in-frame ones, with some missing. The sample has 20,000 to 30,000 clones, about 80% seen once. The material was unsorted PBMCs, obtained 0.7 years before starting antiretroviral therapy. The sequence came from a man in his thirties or forties with HIV. This chain uses TRBV6-5 with TRBJ2-7, with 9 positions matching TRBD1. The CDR3 coding sequence is TGTGCCAGCAGTCACAGGGGGCAGTACGAGCAGTACTTC. Translated, it gives CASSHRGQYEQYF.